The clone carrying this T cell receptor beta chain was counted only a few times. The data belong to a study of CD8 T cells in Susac syndrome. Blood CD8+ and CD4+ T cells underwent high-throughput TCR beta sequencing. Negative isolation was used for CD8+ and CD4+ T cells and FACS enrichment for TEMRA cells. RNA was extracted with the RNeasy kit, and a quantity of roughly 0.5 to 1 ug was reverse transcribed using random hexamers. Multiplex PCR with immunoSEQ amplified the TCR beta CDR3 across 54 Vbeta and 13 Jbeta. TCRdb fed the immunoSEQ multiplex PCR reads into MiXCR, producing one record per CDR3 protein. The table includes around 18,000 distinct CDR3 sequences, around 95% detected once. Sequenced input: CD8+ T cells from PBMCs. The sequence was obtained from a human donor in good health.

CDR3 sequence (DNA): TGTGCCAGCAGTTCTTCCTACGAGCAGTACTTC. This encodes CASSSSYEQYF. The V and J genes are TRBV28 and TRBJ2-7; D uncertain. Germline V gene lookup returns CDR1 MDHEN and CDR2 SYDVKM. CDR3 length: 11 amino acids. Trimming pared 4 bases from V and 1 base from J, leaving 2 bases between.